A selection of T cell receptor beta chains follows, all from one sample in a study of OX40 agonist ivuxolimab in advanced cancers. Generated by immunoSEQ multiplex PCR, the TCRdb table keeps only in-frame clones and is missing some. The table includes some 25,000 clones, approximately 86% detected once. The material sequenced was CD4+ or CD8+ T cells sorted from blood, taken in a trial of the OX40 agonist ivuxolimab. The receptors were sampled from an adult with an advanced solid tumor such as melanoma, head and neck, liver or kidney cancer. CDR3s include the opening cysteine and the closing phenylalanine or tryptophan. D genes are given only for firm matches. Rows give clone size only sometimes, using once, few, many, or a class for an expanded clone.

j_call: TRBJ2-7; d_call: -; clone_size: -; v_call: TRBV19; cdr3_aa: CASSPSHSSYEQYF; cdr3_nt: TGTGCCAGTAGCCCTTCCCATTCCTCCTACGAGCAGTACTTC
j_call: TRBJ2-7; d_call: TRBD1; clone_size: -; v_call: TRBV11-2; cdr3_aa: CASSPTGGLPYEQYF; cdr3_nt: TGTGCCAGCAGTCCCACAGGGGGCCTCCCCTACGAGCAGTACTTC
j_call: TRBJ1-5; d_call: -; clone_size: -; v_call: TRBV19; cdr3_aa: CASSIRPGSNQPQHF; cdr3_nt: TGTGCCAGTAGTATAAGACCTGGGAGCAATCAGCCCCAGCATTTT
j_call: TRBJ2-2; d_call: -; clone_size: -; v_call: TRBV11-2; cdr3_aa: CATSGRTDLTGELFF; cdr3_nt: TGTGCCACCTCAGGGCGAACGGACCTCACCGGGGAGCTGTTTTTT
j_call: TRBJ2-1; d_call: -; clone_size: -; v_call: TRBV4-1; cdr3_aa: CASSQKGSPEQFF; cdr3_nt: TGCGCCAGCAGCCAAAAGGGGTCCCCTGAGCAGTTCTTC
j_call: TRBJ1-2; d_call: TRBD1; clone_size: once; v_call: TRBV19; cdr3_aa: CASSIWGQGDYTF; cdr3_nt: TGTGCCAGTAGTATTTGGGGACAGGGGGACTACACCTTC
j_call: TRBJ2-1; d_call: -; clone_size: -; v_call: TRBV6-5; cdr3_aa: CASSSGNEQFF; cdr3_nt: TGTGCCAGCAGTTCGGGCAATGAGCAGTTCTTC
j_call: TRBJ2-7; d_call: -; clone_size: -; v_call: TRBV10-3; cdr3_aa: CAISNTGSFYEQYF; cdr3_nt: TGTGCCATCAGTAATACAGGGAGCTTCTACGAGCAGTACTTC
j_call: TRBJ1-1; d_call: TRBD1; clone_size: -; v_call: TRBV5-1; cdr3_aa: CASSSRRDRAMNTEAFF; cdr3_nt: TGCGCCAGCAGCTCCCGCCGGGACAGGGCGATGAACACTGAAGCTTTCTTT
j_call: TRBJ2-2; d_call: -; clone_size: -; v_call: TRBV7-6; cdr3_aa: CASSLMGVSGELFF; cdr3_nt: TGTGCCAGCAGCTTAATGGGGGTGTCCGGGGAGCTGTTTTTT
j_call: TRBJ2-5; d_call: TRBD2; clone_size: -; v_call: TRBV7-8; cdr3_aa: CASSFLAGGYQETQYF; cdr3_nt: TGTGCCAGCAGCTTCCTAGCGGGGGGTTACCAAGAGACCCAGTACTTC
j_call: TRBJ2-7; d_call: TRBD1; clone_size: -; v_call: TRBV28; cdr3_aa: CASSTRGRPTGDYEQYF; cdr3_nt: TGTGCCAGCAGCACCAGGGGGCGGCCGACGGGCGACTACGAGCAGTACTTC
j_call: TRBJ2-3; d_call: TRBD2; clone_size: -; v_call: TRBV4-1; cdr3_aa: CASSPRGTSASTDTQYF; cdr3_nt: TGCGCCAGCAGCCCAAGGGGGACTAGCGCTAGCACAGATACGCAGTATTTT
j_call: TRBJ2-5; d_call: TRBD1; clone_size: -; v_call: TRBV28; cdr3_aa: CASSFGWQGAEETQYF; cdr3_nt: TGTGCCAGCAGTTTTGGTTGGCAGGGGGCGGAAGAGACCCAGTACTTC
j_call: TRBJ2-7; d_call: TRBD1; clone_size: -; v_call: TRBV2; cdr3_aa: CASSGGPGQGADEQYF; cdr3_nt: TGTGCCAGCAGTGGGGGTCCGGGACAGGGGGCGGACGAGCAGTACTTC
j_call: TRBJ1-1; d_call: TRBD1; clone_size: -; v_call: TRBV9; cdr3_aa: CASSTRDSLNTEAFF; cdr3_nt: TGTGCCAGCAGCACTCGGGACAGCTTGAACACTGAAGCTTTCTTT
j_call: TRBJ2-1; d_call: TRBD2; clone_size: -; v_call: TRBV12-5; cdr3_aa: CASGLVLAGSNEQFF; cdr3_nt: TGTGCTAGTGGTTTGGTCCTAGCGGGTTCCAATGAGCAGTTCTTC
j_call: TRBJ2-5; d_call: -; clone_size: -; v_call: TRBV5-4; cdr3_aa: CASSLGEEETQYF; cdr3_nt: TGTGCCAGCAGCTTGGGTGAGGAAGAGACCCAGTACTTC
j_call: TRBJ2-7; d_call: TRBD2; clone_size: -; v_call: TRBV4-1; cdr3_aa: CASSQVAGAIYEQYF; cdr3_nt: TGCGCCAGCAGCCAAGTAGCGGGGGCGATCTACGAGCAGTACTTC
j_call: TRBJ2-1; d_call: -; clone_size: -; v_call: TRBV9; cdr3_aa: CASSVERGGGGVNNEQFF; cdr3_nt: TGTGCCAGCAGCGTAGAGCGAGGAGGGGGTGGAGTAAACAATGAGCAGTTCTTC
j_call: TRBJ1-2; d_call: -; clone_size: once; v_call: TRBV11-1; cdr3_aa: CASSLTSGPYYGYTF; cdr3_nt: TGTGCCAGCAGCTTAACGTCAGGGCCTTACTATGGCTACACCTTC
j_call: TRBJ2-7; d_call: -; clone_size: few; v_call: TRBV19; cdr3_aa: CASSIGVGLEQYF; cdr3_nt: TGTGCCAGTAGTATAGGCGTGGGCCTGGAGCAGTACTTC
j_call: TRBJ2-2; d_call: -; clone_size: -; v_call: TRBV9; cdr3_aa: CASSVGGATGELFF; cdr3_nt: TGTGCCAGCAGCGTAGGAGGTGCCACCGGGGAGCTGTTTTTT
j_call: TRBJ2-7; d_call: -; clone_size: -; v_call: TRBV6-6; cdr3_aa: CASSYMRYEQYF; cdr3_nt: TGTGCCAGCAGTTACATGAGGTACGAGCAGTACTTC
j_call: TRBJ2-7; d_call: -; clone_size: -; v_call: TRBV6-5; cdr3_aa: CASSPGVAEYEQYF; cdr3_nt: TGTGCCAGCAGCCCGGGGGTAGCGGAATACGAGCAGTACTTC
j_call: TRBJ2-1; d_call: -; clone_size: few; v_call: TRBV7-9; cdr3_aa: CASSQPPSYNEQFF; cdr3_nt: TGTGCCAGCAGCCAACCACCTTCCTACAATGAGCAGTTCTTC
j_call: TRBJ2-6; d_call: -; clone_size: -; v_call: TRBV7-9; cdr3_aa: CASSSAWSGANVLTF; cdr3_nt: TGTGCCAGCAGCTCGGCCTGGTCTGGGGCCAACGTCCTGACTTTC
j_call: TRBJ2-2; d_call: -; clone_size: -; v_call: TRBV13; cdr3_aa: CASSLPGANTGELFF; cdr3_nt: TGTGCCAGCAGCCTGCCGGGAGCGAACACCGGGGAGCTGTTTTTT
j_call: TRBJ2-1; d_call: TRBD2; clone_size: -; v_call: TRBV4-1; cdr3_aa: CASSQVIAGGPFEQFF; cdr3_nt: TGCGCCAGCAGCCAAGTTATAGCGGGAGGGCCTTTTGAGCAGTTCTTC
j_call: TRBJ1-4; d_call: -; clone_size: -; v_call: TRBV9; cdr3_aa: CASSVGGVGDEKLFF; cdr3_nt: TGTGCCAGCAGCGTAGGCGGGGTCGGTGATGAAAAACTGTTTTTT
j_call: TRBJ2-7; d_call: -; clone_size: -; v_call: TRBV5-1; cdr3_aa: CASSLGADYEQYF; cdr3_nt: TGCGCCAGCAGCTTGGGGGCGGACTACGAGCAGTACTTC
j_call: TRBJ2-7; d_call: TRBD2; clone_size: -; v_call: TRBV6-5; cdr3_aa: CASSRILAGAGEQYF; cdr3_nt: TGTGCCAGCAGCAGGATTCTAGCGGGAGCGGGAGAGCAGTACTTC
j_call: TRBJ2-7; d_call: -; clone_size: -; v_call: TRBV7-9; cdr3_aa: CASSQTGGYEQYF; cdr3_nt: TGTGCCAGCAGCCAGACAGGCGGCTACGAGCAGTACTTC
j_call: TRBJ2-7; d_call: TRBD2; clone_size: -; v_call: TRBV27; cdr3_aa: CASSPGSGGGYEQYF; cdr3_nt: TGTGCCAGCAGCCCGGGGAGTGGGGGGGGCTACGAGCAGTACTTC
j_call: TRBJ2-7; d_call: TRBD2; clone_size: -; v_call: TRBV7-2; cdr3_aa: CASSRTSSYEQYF; cdr3_nt: TGTGCCAGCAGCCGGACTAGCAGCTACGAGCAGTACTTC
j_call: TRBJ2-1; d_call: -; clone_size: -; v_call: TRBV4-2; cdr3_aa: CASSQDPTYNEQFF; cdr3_nt: TGTGCCAGCAGCCAAGATCCTACCTACAATGAGCAGTTCTTC
j_call: TRBJ1-2; d_call: TRBD1; clone_size: -; v_call: TRBV28; cdr3_aa: CASSTPGQELANYGYTF; cdr3_nt: TGTGCCAGCAGTACTCCGGGACAGGAACTCGCTAACTATGGCTACACCTTC
j_call: TRBJ2-7; d_call: -; clone_size: -; v_call: TRBV5-6; cdr3_aa: CASSLGGHGEQYF; cdr3_nt: TGTGCCAGCAGCTTGGGAGGACATGGCGAGCAGTACTTC
j_call: TRBJ2-1; d_call: -; clone_size: -; v_call: TRBV4-1; cdr3_aa: CASSPQTTGKGYNEQFF; cdr3_nt: TGCGCCAGCAGCCCCCAAACGACAGGAAAGGGCTACAATGAGCAGTTCTTC
j_call: TRBJ1-4; d_call: -; clone_size: -; v_call: TRBV28; cdr3_aa: CASSLAPPNEKLFF; cdr3_nt: TGTGCCAGCAGTTTAGCTCCCCCTAATGAAAAACTGTTTTTT
j_call: TRBJ2-6; d_call: -; clone_size: -; v_call: TRBV2; cdr3_aa: CARHSSGANVLTF; cdr3_nt: TGTGCCAGGCACAGCTCTGGGGCCAACGTCCTGACTTTC
j_call: TRBJ1-1; d_call: -; clone_size: -; v_call: TRBV13; cdr3_aa: CASMNTEAFF; cdr3_nt: TGTGCCAGTATGAACACTGAAGCTTTCTTT
j_call: TRBJ2-1; d_call: -; clone_size: -; v_call: TRBV6-1; cdr3_aa: CASSENRVGFSEQFF; cdr3_nt: TGTGCCAGCAGTGAAAATCGAGTTGGTTTCAGTGAGCAGTTCTTC
j_call: TRBJ2-3; d_call: -; clone_size: -; v_call: TRBV7-9; cdr3_aa: CASSPRELRADTQYF; cdr3_nt: TGTGCCAGCAGTCCACGGGAGTTGAGAGCAGATACGCAGTATTTT
j_call: TRBJ2-7; d_call: TRBD1; clone_size: -; v_call: TRBV11-2; cdr3_aa: CASSLVDRAYEQYF; cdr3_nt: TGTGCCAGCAGCTTAGTCGACAGGGCCTACGAGCAGTACTTC